This TCR beta chain was obtained from a study of shared clonotypes between healthy human individuals. Across the study: Each donor had three CD4 naive, three CD4 memory, two CD8 naive and one CD8 memory plate. Broader study findings: Generally, naive subsets came out with larger estimated richness than memory subsets. Generation probabilities were higher for clonotypes shared across all four sorted-subset donors than for unshared ones. Owing to a small donor count, the genetic and exposure-history diversity represented was limited.

Using immunoSEQ multiplex PCR, the repertoire was profiled, and TCRdb retains in-frame clones only, with some absent. This table has some 2,500,000 clones, roughly 92% appearing once. A remark on this clone: The antigen remains undetermined.

The CDR3 runs to 15 residues. From germline, CDR1 is SGDLS and CDR2 YYNGEE. Between the trimmed V and J ends, which lost 0 bases and 7 bases, there was a span of 14 bases. The source is a man aged 18 to 30 in good health. Some clones in this sample may be carry-over from other donors' samples. The specimen sequenced was naive CD4+ T cells from PBMCs. Described subset: CD45RA+ positively selected. The chain is built from TRBV9 and TRBJ2-1; a possible D gene is TRBD2 (6 bases). The CDR3 region has the DNA TGTGCCAGCAGCGTAGTATCGGGAGTCTATAATGAGCAGTTCTTC. This sequence encodes CASSVVSGVYNEQFF.